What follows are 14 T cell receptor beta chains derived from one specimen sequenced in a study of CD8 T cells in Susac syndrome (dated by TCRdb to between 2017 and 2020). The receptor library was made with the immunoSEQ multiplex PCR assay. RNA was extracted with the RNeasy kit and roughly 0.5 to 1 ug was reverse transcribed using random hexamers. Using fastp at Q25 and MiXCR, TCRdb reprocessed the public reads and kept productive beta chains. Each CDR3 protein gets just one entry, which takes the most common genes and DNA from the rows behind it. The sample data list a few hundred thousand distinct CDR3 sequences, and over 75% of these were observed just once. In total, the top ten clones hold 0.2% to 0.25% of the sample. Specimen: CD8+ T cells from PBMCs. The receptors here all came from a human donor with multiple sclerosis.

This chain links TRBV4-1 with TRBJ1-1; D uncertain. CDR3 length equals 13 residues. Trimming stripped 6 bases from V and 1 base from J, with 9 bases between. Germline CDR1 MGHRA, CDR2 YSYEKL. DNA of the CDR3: TGCGCCAGCAGTACGGCAAGGAACACTGAAGCTTTCTTT. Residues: CASSTARNTEAFF.

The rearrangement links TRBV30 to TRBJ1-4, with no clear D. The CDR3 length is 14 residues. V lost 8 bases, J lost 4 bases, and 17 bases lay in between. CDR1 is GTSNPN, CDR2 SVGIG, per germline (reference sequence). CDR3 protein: CAQNSQGNNEKLFF. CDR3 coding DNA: TGTGCCCAGAACAGTCAAGGCAATAATGAAAAACTGTTTTTT.

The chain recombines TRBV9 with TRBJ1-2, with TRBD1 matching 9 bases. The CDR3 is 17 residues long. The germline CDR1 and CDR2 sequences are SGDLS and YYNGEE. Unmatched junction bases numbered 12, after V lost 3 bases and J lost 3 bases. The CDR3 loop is CASSADPGQGKYYGYTF. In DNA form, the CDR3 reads TGTGCCAGCAGCGCAGATCCTGGACAGGGGAAATACTATGGCTACACCTTC.

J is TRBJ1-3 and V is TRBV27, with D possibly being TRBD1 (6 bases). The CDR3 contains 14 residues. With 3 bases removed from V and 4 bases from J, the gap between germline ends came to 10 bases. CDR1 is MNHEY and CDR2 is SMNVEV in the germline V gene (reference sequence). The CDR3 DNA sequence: TGTGCCAGCAGTTTCACCGGGACAGGAAACACCATATATTTT. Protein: CASSFTGTGNTIYF.

The CDR3 spells CASSLSTGGPSYEQYF. The DNA for the CDR3 is TGTGCCAGCAGTTTGTCCACAGGGGGCCCTTCCTACGAGCAGTACTTC. The rearrangement joins TRBV28 to TRBJ2-7, with 9 nucleotides matching TRBD1. There are 16 residues in the CDR3. V was clipped by 3 bases and J by 1 base; unmatched bases: 7. Germline values: CDR1 MDHEN, CDR2 SYDVKM.

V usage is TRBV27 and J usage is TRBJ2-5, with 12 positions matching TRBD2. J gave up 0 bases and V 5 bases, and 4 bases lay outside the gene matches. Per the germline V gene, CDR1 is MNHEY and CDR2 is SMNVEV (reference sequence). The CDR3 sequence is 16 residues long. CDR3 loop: CASSHWTSGNQETQYF. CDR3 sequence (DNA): TGTGCCAGCAGTCATTGGACTAGCGGGAACCAAGAGACCCAGTACTTC.

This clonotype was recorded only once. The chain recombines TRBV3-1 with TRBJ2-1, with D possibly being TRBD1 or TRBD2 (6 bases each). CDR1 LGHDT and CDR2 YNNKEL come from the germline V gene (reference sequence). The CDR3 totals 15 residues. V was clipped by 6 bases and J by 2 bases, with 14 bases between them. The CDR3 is CASSRGHRTYNEQFF. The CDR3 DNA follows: TGTGCCAGCAGTCGGGGGCACCGAACCTACAATGAGCAGTTCTTC.

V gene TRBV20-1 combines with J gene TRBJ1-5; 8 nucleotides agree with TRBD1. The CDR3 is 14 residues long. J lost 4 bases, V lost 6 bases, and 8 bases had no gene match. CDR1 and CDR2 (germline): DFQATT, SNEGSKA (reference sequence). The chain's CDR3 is CSAPGQVSNQPQHF. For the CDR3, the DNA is TGCAGTGCACCGGGACAGGTGTCAAATCAGCCCCAGCATTTT.

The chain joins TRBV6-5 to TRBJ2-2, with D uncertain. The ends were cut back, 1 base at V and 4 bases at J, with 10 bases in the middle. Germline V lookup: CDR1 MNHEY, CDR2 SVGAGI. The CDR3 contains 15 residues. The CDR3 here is CASSYYSFFTGELFF. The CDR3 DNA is TGTGCCAGCAGTTACTACTCATTTTTCACCGGGGAGCTGTTTTTT.

CDR3 protein: CASSYSVTGRNEKLFF. The DNA of the CDR3 is TGTGCCAGCAGTTACTCCGTGACGGGGAGGAATGAAAAACTGTTTTTT. V and J are TRBV6-5 and TRBJ1-4; D ambiguous. Germline V gives CDR1 MNHEY, CDR2 SVGAGI. V lost 0 bases to trimming and J lost 5 bases, with 13 bases between them. CDR3 length: 16 amino acids.

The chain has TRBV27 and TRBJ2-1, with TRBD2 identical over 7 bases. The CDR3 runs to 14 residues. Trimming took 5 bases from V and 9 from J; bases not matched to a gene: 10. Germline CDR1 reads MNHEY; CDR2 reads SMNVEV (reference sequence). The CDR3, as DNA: TGTGCCAGCAGTCCTGGACTAGAGACTACTGAGCAGTTCTTC. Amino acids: CASSPGLETTEQFF.

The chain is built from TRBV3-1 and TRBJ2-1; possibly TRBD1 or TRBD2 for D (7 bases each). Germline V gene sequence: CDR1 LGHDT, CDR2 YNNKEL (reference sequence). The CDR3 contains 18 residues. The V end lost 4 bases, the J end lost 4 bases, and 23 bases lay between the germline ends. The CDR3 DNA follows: TGTGCCAGCAGCCCCGGGACAGAAGATGGGGGGGCTTACAATGAGCAGTTCTTC. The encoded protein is CASSPGTEDGGAYNEQFF.

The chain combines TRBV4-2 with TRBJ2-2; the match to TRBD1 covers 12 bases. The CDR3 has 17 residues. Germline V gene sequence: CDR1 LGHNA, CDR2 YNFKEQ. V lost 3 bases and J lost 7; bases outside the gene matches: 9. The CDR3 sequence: CASSHSGTGGLHGELFF. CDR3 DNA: TGTGCCAGCAGCCACTCCGGGACAGGGGGCTTGCACGGGGAGCTGTTTTTT.

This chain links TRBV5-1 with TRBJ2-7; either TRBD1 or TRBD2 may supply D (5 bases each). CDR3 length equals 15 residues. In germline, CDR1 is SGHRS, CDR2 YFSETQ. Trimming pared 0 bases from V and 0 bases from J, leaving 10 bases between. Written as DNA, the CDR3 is TGCGCCAGCAGCTTGGCCGACAGCGGCTCCTACGAGCAGTACTTC. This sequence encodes CASSLADSGSYEQYF.